A selection of T cell receptor beta chains follows, all from one sample in a study of T-cell memory formation after mild COVID-19. TCRdb re-called the 5' RACE reads with MiXCR, one entry per CDR3 protein. Among about 400,000 distinct CDR3 sequences, 20% to 25% were seen once, and the ten largest hold approximately 14%. Sequenced material: PBMCs or a T cell subset sorted from them (not recorded which). Receptors were obtained from an adult woman who had mild COVID-19 (a few samples of this study predate the infection). Cell type and time point are not known. The CDR3 runs from the conserved cysteine through the conserved F or W. The D gene is left open where the match is weak. Expanded clones get a size class; other rows say once, few or many, or leave the size out.

size,D,J,V,CDR3,DNA
-,-,TRBJ2-3,TRBV29-1,CSVDGGEQGTQYF,TGCAGCGTTGATGGAGGTGAACAGGGTACGCAGTATTTT
few,-,TRBJ1-5,TRBV5-1,CASSLDPSNQPQHF,TGCGCCAGCAGCTTGGACCCTAGCAATCAGCCCCAGCATTTT
-,TRBD2,TRBJ2-3,TRBV20-1,CSAPGLADSTDTQYF,TGCAGTGCTCCGGGACTAGCGGATAGCACAGATACGCAGTATTTT
few,TRBD1,TRBJ1-6,TRBV25-1,CASSGWTGMQSPLHF,TGTGCCAGCAGTGGCTGGACAGGGATGCAGTCACCCCTCCACTTT
few,-,TRBJ2-1,TRBV7-3,CASSSPGAGEQFF,TGTGCCAGCAGCTCCCCGGGCGCAGGGGAGCAGTTCTTC
-,TRBD1,TRBJ1-2,TRBV5-1,CASSLEGATGTDLYGYTF,TGCGCCAGCAGCTTGGAGGGGGCTACCGGGACGGACCTCTATGGCTACACCTTC
-,TRBD1,TRBJ2-7,TRBV6-5,CASLGTGLIEQYF,TGTGCCAGTCTGGGGACAGGGCTTATCGAGCAGTACTTC
-,-,TRBJ1-1,TRBV18,CASSPVQGRNTEAFF,TGTGCCAGCTCACCCGTCCAGGGGCGAAACACTGAAGCTTTCTTT
few,-,TRBJ2-5,TRBV7-3,CASSLLGGSGETQYF,TGTGCCAGCAGCTTATTAGGAGGCAGCGGGGAGACCCAGTACTTC
few,TRBD1,TRBJ1-6,TRBV27,CASKKRDSHSPLHF,TGTGCCAGTAAAAAACGGGACAGTCATTCACCCCTCCACTTT
few,-,TRBJ1-1,TRBV5-1,CASSGVIRTEAFF,TGCGCCAGCAGTGGGGTAATACGGACTGAAGCTTTCTTT
-,-,TRBJ2-7,TRBV7-9,CASSSRLTNSYEQYF,TGTGCCAGCAGTTCCCGACTGACTAACTCCTACGAGCAGTACTTC
-,-,TRBJ2-2,TRBV5-1,CASSLDIPGELFF,TGCGCCAGCAGCTTGGACATCCCCGGGGAGCTGTTTTTT
-,TRBD2,TRBJ2-3,TRBV5-1,CASSSSGGAADTQYF,TGCGCCAGCAGCTCTAGCGGGGGGGCGGCAGATACGCAGTATTTT
-,TRBD1,TRBJ1-1,TRBV20-1,CSARDPPRQGWNTEAFF,TGCAGTGCTAGAGATCCCCCACGACAGGGATGGAACACTGAAGCTTTCTTT
-,TRBD1,TRBJ2-7,TRBV29-1,CSVFRPGQASVEQYF,TGCAGCGTTTTTCGCCCGGGACAGGCGTCGGTGGAGCAGTACTTC
few,-,TRBJ2-1,TRBV7-9,CASSLVGLSEQFF,TGTGCCAGCAGCTTAGTCGGCCTCTCTGAGCAGTTCTTC
-,TRBD1,TRBJ2-1,TRBV7-2,CATMQGVVSYNEQFF,TGTGCCACCATGCAGGGGGTCGTCTCCTACAATGAGCAGTTCTTC
few,-,TRBJ2-3,TRBV12-3/TRBV12-4,CASSSPQSDSPTDTQYF,TGTGCCAGCAGTAGCCCTCAATCGGACAGCCCCACAGATACGCAGTATTTT
few,TRBD2,TRBJ2-5,TRBV12-3/TRBV12-4,CASSAQTSGKETQYF,TGTGCCAGCAGCGCTCAGACTAGCGGGAAAGAGACCCAGTACTTC
few,-,TRBJ1-2,TRBV7-8,CASCEEDTWDGYTF,TGTGCCAGCTGTGAGGAAGATACATGGGATGGCTACACCTTC
few,-,TRBJ1-1,TRBV20-1,CSAHGSAFF,TGCAGTGCTCATGGGTCGGCTTTCTTT
-,-,TRBJ1-2,TRBV6-1,CASSDLGGYTF,TGTGCCAGCAGTGACCTCGGTGGCTACACCTTC
-,TRBD2,TRBJ2-7,TRBV7-2,CASSSEGLAVYEQYF,TGTGCCAGCAGCTCCGAGGGACTAGCGGTCTACGAGCAGTACTTC
-,-,TRBJ1-5,TRBV5-4,CASSFERNQPQHF,TGTGCCAGCAGCTTCGAAAGGAATCAGCCCCAGCATTTT
-,-,TRBJ2-5,TRBV18,CASSPTAGLARETQYF,TGTGCCAGCTCACCCACGGCGGGGTTGGCCCGGGAGACCCAGTACTTC
once,-,TRBJ1-2,TRBV7-8,CASSSDYRRLYGYTF,TGTGCCAGCAGCTCGGACTACAGAAGGCTCTATGGCTACACCTTC
-,-,TRBJ1-5,TRBV20-1,CSALGRINQPQHF,TGCAGTGCTTTGGGACGGATCAATCAGCCCCAGCATTTT
-,-,TRBJ2-7,TRBV20-1,CSAPPTGLPREQYF,TGCAGTGCCCCACCCACAGGCCTTCCCCGCGAGCAGTACTTC
-,TRBD1,TRBJ2-7,TRBV29-1,CSVTTRTGSPYEQYF,TGCAGCGTCACAACCCGGACAGGGTCCCCCTACGAGCAGTACTTC
-,TRBD2,TRBJ2-1,TRBV7-9,CASSQLAGEAAEQFF,TGTGCCAGCAGCCAACTAGCGGGGGAGGCGGCTGAGCAGTTCTTC
-,-,TRBJ1-2,TRBV6-6,CASSPQAANYGYTF,TGTGCCAGCAGTCCCCAGGCAGCTAACTATGGCTACACCTTC
-,-,TRBJ2-3,TRBV5-6,CASSLAGGQTTDTQYF,TGTGCCAGCAGCTTAGCCGGGGGGCAGACCACAGATACGCAGTATTTT
-,TRBD2,TRBJ2-7,TRBV20-1,CSAREALAGRYEQYF,TGCAGTGCTAGAGAAGCACTAGCGGGGAGGTACGAGCAGTACTTC
-,TRBD2,TRBJ2-3,TRBV11-3,CASSLDPSGRTDTQYF,TGTGCCAGCAGCTTAGATCCCAGCGGGAGAACAGATACGCAGTATTTT
-,-,TRBJ2-5,TRBV7-3,CASNPGRSEETQYF,TGTGCCAGCAACCCGGGGAGGTCTGAGGAGACCCAGTACTTC
few,-,TRBJ2-6,TRBV4-3,CASSQESSGANVLTF,TGCGCCAGCAGCCAAGAGTCCTCTGGGGCCAACGTCCTGACTTTC